This T cell receptor beta chain was obtained from a study of cytomegalovirus exposure and HLA in healthy donors. PCR used 60 Vbeta primers and 13 Jbeta primers. Assay used: immunoSEQ multiplex PCR; TCRdb lists only in-frame clones, some missing. The sample has 95,000 to 150,000 clones, 83% seen once. Donors likely had unrecorded immune exposures despite being nominally healthy when sampled. The sequencing input was PBMCs. This clonotype originated in a man aged 18 to 35 in good health and CMV-seropositive.

The CDR3 nucleotides read TGTGCCAGCAGTGAAAGAGCCAAAGGGGATGGCTACACCTTC. Translated: CASSERAKGDGYTF. The genes are TRBV25-1 and TRBJ1-2, with D perhaps matching TRBD1 (5 bases). The CDR3 has 14 amino acids. V was trimmed by 2 bases and J by 6 bases, leaving 13 bases between them. The V gene's germline CDR1 is MGHDK and CDR2 SYGVNS.